This TCR beta chain came from a study of kidney transplant recipient with SARS-CoV-2 infection. TCRdb analysed the reads with MiXCR anew, one entry per CDR3 protein. The sample includes 200,000 to 300,000 distinct CDR3 sequences, about 30% of them seen just once. In this sample, this clonotype turned up many times. The CDR3 extends over 14 amino acids. With 4 bases clipped from V and 8 bases from J, the junction kept 6 bases outside the gene matches. The chain recombines TRBV12-3 or TRBV12-4 with TRBJ2-1; TRBD1 agrees at 9 bases. The clonotype originates from a male patient between 25 and 40 years old who had COVID-19 and was a kidney transplant recipient. Some of the T cells might come from the graft donor. The sample consisted of a blood sample, taken at baseline and between days 110 and 120 from a kidney transplant recipient. The CDR3 protein is CASSSGTGFDEQFF. The CDR3 DNA is TGTGCCAGCAGTTCCGGGACAGGGTTTGATGAGCAGTTCTTC.